This passage covers 10 T cell receptor beta chains from one sample sequenced in a study of cytomegalovirus exposure and HLA in healthy donors. Method: immunoSEQ multiplex PCR; TCRdb's copy keeps in-frame clones and lacks some. The sample consists of about 150,000 clones, 65% to 90% of them appearing once. Sequencing used PBMCs. The source is a man aged 18 to 29 in good health and CMV-seropositive.

The rearrangement uses TRBV4-3 and TRBJ1-2; D may be TRBD1 (6 bases). The germline CDR1 and CDR2 sequences are LGHNA and YSLEER. The CDR3 covers 15 residues. Trimming stripped 4 bases from V and 4 bases from J, with 16 bases between. The DNA of the CDR3 is TGCGCCAGCAGCCGAGCAGGGGCCCCTCTCTATGGCTACACCTTC. This codes for CASSRAGAPLYGYTF.

The sample holds one count of this clone. The chain links TRBV5-6 to TRBJ2-3; TRBD2 might be the D (6 bases). The CDR3 length is 14 residues. V dropped 4 bases and J dropped 4 bases, with 13 bases sitting between them. CDR1 and CDR2 from the germline V gene are SGHDT and YYEEEE. The CDR3 DNA is TGTGCCAGCAGCCGCGGGGACTTCGCAGATACGCAGTATTTT. This encodes CASSRGDFADTQYF.

This clone was picked up a small number of times. This chain joins TRBV9 and TRBJ2-1; 12 bases match TRBD2. The J segment lost 5 bases and the V segment lost 3 bases, leaving 6 bases of the junction unmatched. CDR3 size: 16 residues. Germline V gene sequence: CDR1 SGDLS, CDR2 YYNGEE. CDR3 nucleotide sequence: TGTGCCAGCAGCGCACGGACTAGCGGGGAAAACAATGAGCAGTTCTTC. Residues: CASSARTSGENNEQFF.

The genes are TRBV6-5 and TRBJ1-1, with TRBD1 identical over 7 bases. The length of the CDR3 is 12 residues. Losses at the gene ends were 6 bases for V and 4 bases for J; bases not matched to a gene: 2. CDR1 and CDR2 from the germline V gene are MNHEY and SVGAGI. The CDR3 here is CASSPGGTEAFF. As DNA, the CDR3 is TGTGCCAGCAGCCCAGGGGGCACTGAAGCTTTCTTT.

This chain joins TRBV27 and TRBJ2-1; 9 nucleotides agree with TRBD2. J lost 0 bases, V lost 7 bases, and 1 base had no gene match. Germline CDR1 reads MNHEY; CDR2 reads SMNVEV (reference sequence). There are 14 residues in the CDR3. The CDR3 loop is CASMRGGSYNEQFF. For the CDR3, the DNA is TGTGCCAGCATGCGGGGGGGCTCCTACAATGAGCAGTTCTTC.

J is TRBJ1-4 and V is TRBV6-1, with 7 bases aligning to TRBD1. The CDR3 is made up of 14 amino acids. Germline trimming cut 6 bases from V and 8 bases from J; bases unmatched to any gene: 9. Germline CDR1 MNHNS, CDR2 SASEGT. The CDR3 DNA reads TGTGCCAGCAGCCTAAGGGGGCGCGGGGAAAAACTGTTTTTT. It encodes CASSLRGRGEKLFF.

The chain uses TRBV5-6 and TRBJ1-2; tentatively, D is TRBD1 (5 bases). Trimming removed 5 bases from V and 7 bases from J, with 21 bases in between. Germline V gene lookup returns CDR1 SGHDT and CDR2 YYEEEE. The CDR3 runs to 15 residues. The CDR3: CASSLGGGASGGYTF. CDR3 nucleotides: TGTGCCAGCAGTCTCGGGGGGGGAGCCAGCGGTGGCTACACCTTC. The whole variable domain, filled in from reference TRBV5-6 and TRBJ1-2, reads DAGVTQSPTHLIKTRGQQVTLRCSPKSGHDTVSWYQQALGQGPQFIFQYYEEEERQRGNFPDRFSGHQFPNYSSELNVNALLLGDSALYLCASSLGGGASGGYTFGSGTRLTVV.

The chain couples TRBV7-9 to TRBJ1-3; D is possibly TRBD1 (5 bases). The CDR3 contains 17 residues. CDR1 SEHNR and CDR2 FQNEAQ come from the germline V gene (reference sequence). Deletions cut 5 bases from V and 0 bases from J, with 17 bases between. CDR3: CASSRTGGLTSGNTIYF. The CDR3 DNA follows: TGTGCCAGCAGCAGAACCGGGGGACTTACCTCTGGAAACACCATATATTTT.

This clone was detected only once. This chain joins TRBV18 and TRBJ2-5, with 10 bases matching TRBD1. Germline V gene lookup returns CDR1 KGHSH and CDR2 LQKENI. Losses at the gene ends were 3 bases for V and 2 bases for J; bases not matched to a gene: 3. The CDR3 runs to 15 residues. CDR3 in amino acids: CASSPRTGGQETQYF. DNA of the CDR3: TGTGCCAGCTCACCGCGGACAGGGGGACAAGAGACCCAGTACTTC.

This rearrangement joins TRBV6-5 to TRBJ2-7, with 8 positions matching TRBD1. The CDR3 sequence is 15 residues long. Unmatched junction bases numbered 9, after V lost 2 bases and J lost 6 bases. Germline CDR1 reads MNHEY; CDR2 reads SVGAGI. CDR3 coding DNA: TGTGCCAGCAGTTACGTCAGGTCAGGGGGCCTCGAGCAGTACTTC. Its translation is CASSYVRSGGLEQYF.